The source of this T cell receptor beta chain is a study of CD4 T cells in relation to SARS-CoV-2 and coronaviruses. Study-level background: TCR beta CDR3s were sequenced after 10-day antigen culture of PBMCs.

CDR1 is SGHKS, CDR2 YYEKEE, per germline (reference sequence). Trimming cost V 2 bases and J 5 bases, with 13 bases left between them. CDR3 length equals 14 residues. Assay used: immunoSEQ multiplex PCR; TCRdb lists only in-frame clones, some missing. The data show about 36,000 clones, more than 65% seen once. The table lists this clone with a count of one. The antigen remains undetermined. The TCR was taken from an adult with COVID-19. J is TRBJ2-5 and V is TRBV5-5; D perhaps matches TRBD1 (5 bases). The sequencing input was memory CD4+ T cells from PBMCs, cultured in vitro. CDR3 in DNA: TGTGCCAGCAGCTTATTCCAGGGAAAGGAGACCCAGTACTTC. It translates to CASSLFQGKETQYF.